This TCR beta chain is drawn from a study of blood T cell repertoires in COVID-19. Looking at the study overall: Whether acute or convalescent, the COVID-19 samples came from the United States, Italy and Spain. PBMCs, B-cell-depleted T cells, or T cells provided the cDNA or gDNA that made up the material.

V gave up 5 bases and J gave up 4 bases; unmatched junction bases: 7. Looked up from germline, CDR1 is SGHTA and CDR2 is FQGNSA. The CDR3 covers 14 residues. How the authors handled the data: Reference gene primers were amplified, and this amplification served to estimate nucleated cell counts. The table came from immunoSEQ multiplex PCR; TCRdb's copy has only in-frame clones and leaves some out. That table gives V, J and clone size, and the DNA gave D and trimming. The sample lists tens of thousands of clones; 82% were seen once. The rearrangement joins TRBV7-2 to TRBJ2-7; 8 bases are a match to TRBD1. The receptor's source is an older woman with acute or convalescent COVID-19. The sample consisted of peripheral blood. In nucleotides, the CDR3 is TGTGCCAGCAGCCTCGGGGGACAGGAGTACGAGCAGTACTTC. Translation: CASSLGGQEYEQYF.